This TCR beta chain originates from a study of CD8+CD57+ T cells in acquired aplastic anemia. Profiling of TCR beta VDJ combinations and CDR3 sequences used genomic DNA as template. One entry per CDR3 protein results from TCRdb running MiXCR on the reads. The sample holds 450,000 to 550,000 distinct CDR3 sequences, about a third seen once. In its sample, this clonotype was seen a few times. Germline V gene sequence: CDR1 DFQATT, CDR2 SNEGSKA (reference sequence). Trimming removed 6 bases from V and 6 bases from J, with 20 bases in between. CDR3 length equals 14 residues. The sequenced patients had an expansion of CD8+CD57+ cells seen by flow cytometry.

The J gene is TRBJ1-1, the V gene TRBV20-1, with no clear D. The sample comprised sorted CD4+, CD8+, or CD8+CD57+ T cells (not recorded which) from PBMCs. This TCR came from a human donor with aplastic anemia. The CDR3 nucleotides read TGCAGTGCCACACAACGCGAGACTACCTCTGAAGCTTTCTTT. Translated: CSATQRETTSEAFF.